This T cell receptor (beta chain) was obtained from a study of blood T cells in healthy people across ages (dated by TCRdb to 2015 to 2017). Study-level background: In model experiments, template switching captured roughly one uniquely barcoded TCR beta cDNA molecule for every two T cells. To track age-related changes in TCR beta repertoire diversity, the study relied on deep sequencing normalized with unique cDNA molecular identifiers. Four age groups were formed from the donors: young (average approximately 15 years), middle-aged (approximately 41), aged (about 68) and long-lived (about 80). The study analyzed two additional independent replicas of 1 million unique cDNA reads from the same blood draw for two donors, one aged 18 to 29 and one aged 80 or older.

Library creation used 5' RACE. TCRdb shows the sequencer as Illumina HiSeq 2500. A second PCR of roughly 6 to 11 cycles was run with a J-beta primer mix and a sample-barcoded 5' primer. A template-switch 5' adaptor carrying 12 random nucleotides introduced a unique molecular identifier onto each TCR beta cDNA molecule. Each sample yielded at least 3 million CDR3-containing paired-end reads. All of the RNA was converted into first-strand cDNA using the Mint cDNA synthesis kit, with a TRBC-specific oligonucleotide serving as the primer. Following uracil-DNA glycosylase treatment, a first 18-cycle PCR with universal primers M1SS and BC2_uni_R was performed on all cDNA. The study's own analysis went as follows. For normalization, 1 million high-quality reads were randomly selected from each sample, with every read carrying a distinct molecular identifier. Reads sharing molecular identifiers were discarded rather than binned into consensus sequences. MiTCR, set to a Q25 quality threshold and the strictest error-elimination algorithm, was used for CDR3 identification, clonotype clustering and error correction. Lower-bound total TCR beta diversity was estimated with a nonparametric unseen species model using Euler transformation. TCRdb redid the processing of the public reads, applying fastp at Q25 and MiXCR, and retained in-frame beta chains. Identical CDR3 proteins give one entry, which carries the most common genes and DNA. The V and J calls were not made by the authors but by TCRdb's processing. The sample contains more than 1,000,000 distinct CDR3 sequences, around 27% of them found a single time. The ten largest account for approximately 0.71% of the sample.

Here is what the overall study found, with its caveats: Because the CMV infection status of the donors was unknown, age-related changes in expanded clonotypes may potentially have been confounded. Estimates of total diversity based on one million sequenced T cells were regarded as lower bounds and as underestimates. As age increased, observed TCR beta diversity per million T cells dropped in a roughly linear way, and a significant reduction was already evident by age 40. Compared with the aged group, the long-lived group had more naive CD4+ T cells, fewer expanded clones and increased TCR diversity, a pattern suggesting age selection. Because profiling used bulk unsorted PBMCs, naive and antigen-experienced compartments could not be compared conclusively. There was a strong correlation between observed TCR beta diversity and the percentage of naive T cells measured by flow cytometry.

On this clonotype itself: This receptor's antigen is unknown. Nothing much larger sits one base from this clone, and base qualities are not available.

The V end gives up 5 bases and the J end 7 bases, leaving 6 bases in the junction not matched to a gene. CDR1 and CDR2 are drawn from the germline V gene: MDHEN, SYDVKM. From cysteine to phenylalanine, the CDR3 is 14 amino acids long. The only DNA kept is the CDR3, 42 bases in frame from the first base. The donors were 40 or so Caucasian individuals from Russia, aged about 6 to 95 years, who were systemically healthy. Roughly 9 milliliters of peripheral blood were drawn from each donor into EDTA-treated Vacutainer tubes. Ficoll-Paque density-gradient centrifugation was used to isolate PBMCs, with at least 6.5 million per sample. Trizol reagent was used to extract total RNA from PBMCs, with at least 5.5 micrograms per sample. For every donor, flow cytometry on a PBMC aliquot measured the percentage of naive CD45RAhigh/CD27high T cells. The sample was also linked to a second study, of T cells of mothers and their children. That second publication adds: Nine systemically healthy Caucasian individuals, comprising three mothers and their six children, were included as donors. cDNA synthesis used all of the extracted RNA, with 1.5 ug of RNA in each 15 ul reaction. In the second PCR, sample barcodes and 2-4 random nucleotides were introduced via the M1S primer. Each mother yielded over 8.5 million TCR beta CDR3 reads and each child some 3 million reads. Thymic selection similarly shapes TCR recombination output in related and unrelated pairs, with minor effect from inherited differences. Related mother-child pairs always showed normalized repertoire overlap that was slightly higher than in unrelated mother-child pairs, though the difference was never significant. No persistent microchimeric T cell clones were detected, at a sensitivity of roughly 100 clones per million clonotypes. The study used deep NGS to compare TCR beta repertoires of mothers and children, seeking features distinguishing related mother-child pairs from unrelated individuals. On average, the children were about 10 +/- 4 years old, while the mothers were about 40 +/- 4 years old. Libraries were sequenced on Illumina HiSeq 2000 with 100+100 nt paired-end reads after adapter ligation with NEBNext reagents. To avoid cross-contamination, the mother libraries and the child libraries were prepared a month apart and sequenced in separate runs. Between 500,000 and 2,000,000 distinct TCR beta clonotypes were identified per donor. Naive TCR beta clonotypes were estimated from low-frequency clonotypes matched to each donor's FACS-determined naive share, without sorting.

Input material: blood. Recombination joined TRBV28 with TRBJ1-4; 8 middle bases align to TRBD1. This receptor was identified in a girl aged 2 to 10 in good health. The CDR3 region has the sequence CASSPPGGGEKLFF. In nucleotides, the sequence is TGTGCCAGCAGTCCTCCAGGGGGCGGTGAAAAACTGTTTTTT.